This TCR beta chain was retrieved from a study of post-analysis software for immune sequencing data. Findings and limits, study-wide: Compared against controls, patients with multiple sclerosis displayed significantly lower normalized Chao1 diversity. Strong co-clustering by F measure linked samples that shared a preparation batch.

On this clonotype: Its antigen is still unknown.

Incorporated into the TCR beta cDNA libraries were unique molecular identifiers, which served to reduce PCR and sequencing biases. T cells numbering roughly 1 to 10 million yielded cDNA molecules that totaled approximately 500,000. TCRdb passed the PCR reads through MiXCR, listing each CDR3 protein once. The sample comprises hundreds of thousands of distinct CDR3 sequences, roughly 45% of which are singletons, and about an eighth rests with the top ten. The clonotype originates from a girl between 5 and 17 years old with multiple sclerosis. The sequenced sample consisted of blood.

CDR3 in amino acids: CASSYNRPENTGELFF. Written as DNA, the CDR3 is TGTGCCAGCAGTTATAACAGACCAGAGAACACCGGGGAGCTGTTTTTT. This chain connects TRBV6-5 to TRBJ2-2, with D uncertain. The CDR3 is 16 amino acids. V dropped 3 bases and J dropped 1 base, with 12 bases sitting between them. In germline, CDR1 is MNHEY, CDR2 SVGAGI.